The 4 T cell receptor beta chains listed next were all sequenced from one sample in a study of blood T cell repertoires in COVID-19. Assay used: immunoSEQ multiplex PCR; TCRdb lists only in-frame clones, some missing. The sample shows about 60,000 clones, 65% to 90% of them seen only once. Sequenced sample: peripheral blood. The receptors originated from a man aged 45-60 years with COVID-19, enrolled during active disease.

CDR3 DNA: TGTGCCAGCAGCTTAGCGGCCGCCCGCGGGAGTGGGAGTTATACGCAGTATTTT. Translating it yields CASSLAAARGSGSYTQYF. The chain recombines TRBV11-1 with TRBJ2-3; TRBD2 matches 7 bases. CDR1 and CDR2 from the germline V gene are SGHAT and FQDESV (reference sequence). This CDR3 spans 18 amino acids. The V and J ends lost 0 bases and 7 bases, in that order; junction bases with no gene match: 16.

There are a few counts of this clone. The rearrangement uses TRBV24-1 and TRBJ2-3; TRBD1 matches 9 bases. The CDR3 sequence is 15 residues long. The V gene end was trimmed by 9 bases and the J gene end by 0 bases; junction bases not matched to a gene: 6. The V gene's germline CDR1 is KGHDR and CDR2 SFDVKD. CDR3 residues: CATRPGTGSTDTQYF. Here the CDR3 DNA reads TGTGCCACCCGTCCCGGGACAGGGAGCACAGATACGCAGTATTTT.

The chain links TRBV28 to TRBJ2-7; 8 bases match TRBD2. The CDR3 has 12 residues. Germline loops: CDR1 MDHEN, CDR2 SYDVKM. CDR3 sequence reads: CAMNTGGNEQYF. Here the CDR3 DNA reads TGTGCTATGAACACGGGGGGGAACGAGCAGTACTTC.

This chain links TRBV7-3 with TRBJ2-1; TRBD2 might be the D (5 bases). The CDR3 runs 12 residues. Germline V gene sequence: CDR1 SGHTA, CDR2 FQGTGA. V lost 1 base to trimming and J lost 13 bases, with 11 bases between them. CDR3 loop: CASSLRGMEQFF. The CDR3 coding sequence is TGTGCCAGCAGCTTAAGAGGGATGGAACAGTTCTTC.